The 14 T cell receptor beta chains given below trace back to one sample, sequenced in a study of CD8 T cells in Susac syndrome. After extraction with the RNeasy kit, about 0.5 to 1 ug of the RNA was reverse transcribed using random hexamers. TCRdb re-called the immunoSEQ multiplex PCR reads through MiXCR, storing one row per CDR3 protein. Here the sample spans some 150,000 distinct CDR3 sequences, 90% to 95% being singletons. The sequencing sample was made of CD4+ T cells from PBMCs. All receptors derive from a human donor with Susac syndrome.

The chain carries TRBV2 and TRBJ1-1; D remains unclear. Trimming pared 2 bases from V and 1 base from J, leaving 5 bases between. Per the germline V gene, CDR1 is SNHLY and CDR2 is FYNNEI. This CDR3 is 13 amino acids long. This chain's CDR3 is CASSERGNTEAFF. The CDR3 DNA reads as TGTGCCAGCAGTGAACGTGGGAACACTGAAGCTTTCTTT.

This chain uses TRBV29-1 with TRBJ2-2; a weak D match, TRBD2 (5 bases). The V gene's germline CDR1 is SQVTM and CDR2 ANQGSEA. Trimming pared 3 bases from V and 6 bases from J, leaving 8 bases between. The CDR3 has 12 amino acids. The CDR3 reads CSVDAGAGELFF. Written as DNA, the CDR3 is TGCAGCGTTGACGCCGGGGCCGGGGAGCTGTTTTTT.

J is TRBJ2-2 and V is TRBV29-1; 7 bases line up with TRBD2. The CDR3 consists of 13 residues. The junction had 9 bases not matched to a gene; V was cut back by 7 bases and J by 7 bases. Germline V CDR1 and CDR2: SQVTM, ANQGSEA. CDR3 residues: CSAGTTRGGELFF. The CDR3 nucleotides read TGCAGCGCCGGGACTACCCGGGGCGGGGAGCTGTTTTTT.

The V call is TRBV12-3 or TRBV12-4, the J call TRBJ1-1; TRBD1 might be the D (5 bases). The CDR3 is 14 residues long. Trimming left V 3 bases short and J 0 bases short, with 8 bases between. For the CDR3, the DNA is TGTGCCAGCAGTTTTAGGGACCTGAACACTGAAGCTTTCTTT. It codes for CASSFRDLNTEAFF.

The V call is TRBV4-2, the J call TRBJ1-4, with 10 bases lining up with TRBD1. The CDR3 has 18 amino acids. V was pared by 4 bases and J by 7 bases, with 15 bases of the junction left unmatched. Germline V gene sequence: CDR1 LGHNA, CDR2 YNFKEQ. The CDR3 DNA reads as TGTGCCAGCAGCCGAATTGCGGGACAGGGGATCCTTAGTGAAAAACTGTTTTTT. It specifies CASSRIAGQGILSEKLFF.

The gene calls are TRBV6-2 or TRBV6-3 and TRBJ2-3; 9 bases fit TRBD1. V lost 0 bases to trimming and J lost 1 base; unmatched junction nucleotides: 11. Germline values: CDR1 MNHEY, CDR2 SVGEGT. This CDR3 is built from 19 residues. This chain's CDR3 is CASSYSGLATGGRTDTQYF. The CDR3, as DNA: TGTGCCAGCAGTTACTCGGGATTGGCGACAGGGGGGCGCACAGATACGCAGTATTTT.

The chain uses TRBV29-1 and TRBJ1-1, with D tentatively TRBD1 (6 bases). The V end lost 2 bases, the J end lost 1 base, and 8 bases lay between the germline ends. This CDR3 is built from 13 residues. Germline values: CDR1 SQVTM, CDR2 ANQGSEA. CDR3 region: CSVERGGNTEAFF. The CDR3 bases are TGCAGCGTTGAAAGGGGGGGGAACACTGAAGCTTTCTTT.

The chain links TRBV5-1 to TRBJ2-1; 7 bases match TRBD2. The V gene's germline CDR1 is SGHRS and CDR2 YFSETQ. The CDR3 is 15 amino acids. V lost 3 bases and J lost 7; bases outside the gene matches: 10. CDR3 sequence: CASSYTQMRGNEQFF. CDR3 bases: TGCGCCAGCAGCTACACTCAGATGCGGGGGAATGAGCAGTTCTTC.

J is TRBJ1-6 and V is TRBV15, with D tentatively TRBD1 (5 bases). Trimming cost V 0 bases and J 8 bases, with 17 bases left between them. The CDR3 is 17 amino acids. Germline assignment: CDR1 LNHNV and CDR2 YYDKDF (reference sequence). The CDR3 coding sequence is TGTGCCACCAGCAGAGATCTTGGAGGGAGGGGAGATTCACCCCTCCACTTT. Translation: CATSRDLGGRGDSPLHF.

The chain couples TRBV3-1 to TRBJ1-3; D not resolved. Between the trimmed V and J ends, which lost 4 bases and 0 bases, there was a span of 13 bases. The length of the CDR3 is 16 residues. Per the germline V gene, CDR1 is LGHDT and CDR2 is YNNKEL (reference sequence). The CDR3 nucleotides are TGTGCCAGCAGCCTGTCGGTGCGGGGCTCTGGAAACACCATATATTTT. Protein sequence: CASSLSVRGSGNTIYF.

The chain links TRBV27 to TRBJ2-7; D is tentatively TRBD1 or TRBD2 (5 bases each). From germline, CDR1 is MNHEY and CDR2 SMNVEV (reference sequence). The CDR3 spans 13 residues. V shed 5 bases and J shed 1 base, with 9 bases lying between them. The chain's CDR3 is CASSRGQSYEQYF. CDR3 DNA sequence: TGTGCCAGCAGTCGGGGCCAATCCTACGAGCAGTACTTC.

This clonotype was seen once. J is TRBJ2-1 and V is TRBV9; TRBD2 aligns across 8 bases. Per germline, CDR1 SGDLS and CDR2 YYNGEE. V shed 2 bases and J 2 bases; nucleotides not matched to a gene: 3. This CDR3 region has 15 residues. The CDR3 DNA is TGTGCCAGCAGCGTTCTCGGGGGGGCCTACAATGAGCAGTTCTTC. Translating gives CASSVLGGAYNEQFF.

CDR3 nucleotides: TGCAGTGCTAGAGCCGGGCAGGGGGTAAGATGGTACGAGCAGTACTTC. Protein product: CSARAGQGVRWYEQYF. The chain combines TRBV20-1 with TRBJ2-7; TRBD1 matches at 7 bases. The CDR3 totals 16 residues. The germline CDR1 and CDR2 sequences are DFQATT and SNEGSKA (reference sequence). V lost 1 base to trimming and J lost 4 bases; unmatched junction nucleotides: 13.

V usage is TRBV3-1 and J usage is TRBJ2-7, with D maybe TRBD2 (6 bases). From germline, CDR1 is LGHDT and CDR2 YNNKEL (reference sequence). This CDR3 spans 14 amino acids. V gave up 1 base and J gave up 7 bases, with 14 bases separating them. The CDR3 protein is CASSQVGGAREQYF. In DNA form, the CDR3 reads TGTGCCAGCAGCCAAGTGGGGGGAGCGAGGGAGCAGTACTTC.